Listed here are 5 T cell receptor beta chains from one sample, sequenced in a study of blood T cell repertoires in COVID-19. Profiling relied on immunoSEQ multiplex PCR, and the TCRdb table lists in-frame clones only, not all of them. Here the sample spans 150,000 or so clones, less than 85% being singletons. Sequencing used peripheral blood. These receptors all come from a human donor with acute or convalescent COVID-19. The donor label of this sample is uncertain.

This chain joins TRBV18 and TRBJ1-1; 8 bases map to TRBD1. Looked up from germline, CDR1 is KGHSH and CDR2 is LQKENI. V shed 8 bases, J shed 3 bases, and the junction held 8 bases outside the gene matches. The CDR3 totals 14 residues. CDR3 in DNA: TGTGCCAGCGCCCGACAGGGGAGCGACACTGAAGCTTTCTTT. Translation: CASARQGSDTEAFF.

The chain couples TRBV2 to TRBJ2-7, with a possible D match to TRBD2 (5 bases). The V and J ends lost 8 bases and 0 bases respectively, with 14 bases between them. From germline, CDR1 is SNHLY and CDR2 FYNNEI. The CDR3 is made up of 14 amino acids. This CDR3 is CASGSTLSSYEQYF. The CDR3 nucleotides read TGTGCCAGCGGGAGTACTCTTAGCTCCTACGAGCAGTACTTC.

This clone appeared once. V gene TRBV3-1 (or the pseudogene TRBV3-2) combines with J gene TRBJ1-2, with D perhaps TRBD1 (5 bases). Trimming removed 0 bases from V and 4 bases from J, with 9 bases in between. Germline lookup yields CDR1 LGHDT and CDR2 YNNKEL (reference sequence). The CDR3 consists of 14 residues. The CDR3 coding sequence is TGTGCCAGCAGCCAAGATGCAGGGCGCTATGGCTACACCTTC. As protein: CASSQDAGRYGYTF.

The chain joins TRBV2 to TRBJ2-5, with 10 positions matching TRBD2. V dropped 6 bases and J dropped 5; count of bases not matched to a gene: 9. Germline assignment: CDR1 SNHLY and CDR2 FYNNEI. The CDR3 contains 15 residues. CDR3 region: CASRSLLAGLETQYF. The CDR3, as DNA: TGTGCCAGCAGATCGTTACTAGCGGGACTGGAGACCCAGTACTTC.

This sequence joins TRBV7-2 and TRBJ2-6; 7 bases align to TRBD1. The CDR3 sequence is 19 residues long. Germline assignment: CDR1 SGHTA and CDR2 FQGNSA. The ends lost 1 base at V and 1 base at J; junction bases unmatched: 10. DNA of the CDR3: TGTGCCAGCAGCTTAGTCAGACAGGGTCCCTCATCTGGGGCCAACGTCCTGACTTTC. This gives the protein CASSLVRQGPSSGANVLTF.